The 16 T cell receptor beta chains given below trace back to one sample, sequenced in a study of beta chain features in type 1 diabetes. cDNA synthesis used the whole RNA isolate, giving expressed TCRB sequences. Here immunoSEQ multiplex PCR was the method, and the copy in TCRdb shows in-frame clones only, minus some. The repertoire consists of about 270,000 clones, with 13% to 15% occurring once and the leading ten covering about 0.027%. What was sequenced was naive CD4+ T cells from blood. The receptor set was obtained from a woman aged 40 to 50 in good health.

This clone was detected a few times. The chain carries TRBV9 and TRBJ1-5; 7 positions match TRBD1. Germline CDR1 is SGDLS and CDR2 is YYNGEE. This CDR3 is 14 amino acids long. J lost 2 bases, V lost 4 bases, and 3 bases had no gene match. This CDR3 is CASSSTGGNQPQHF. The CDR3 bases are TGTGCCAGCAGCTCAACAGGGGGCAATCAGCCCCAGCATTTT.

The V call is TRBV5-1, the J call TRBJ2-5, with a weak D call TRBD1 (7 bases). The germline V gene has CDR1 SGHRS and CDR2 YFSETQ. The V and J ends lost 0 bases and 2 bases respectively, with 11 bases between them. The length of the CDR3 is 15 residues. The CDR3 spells CASSLATGTQETQYF. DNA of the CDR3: TGCGCCAGCAGCTTGGCGACAGGGACTCAAGAGACCCAGTACTTC.

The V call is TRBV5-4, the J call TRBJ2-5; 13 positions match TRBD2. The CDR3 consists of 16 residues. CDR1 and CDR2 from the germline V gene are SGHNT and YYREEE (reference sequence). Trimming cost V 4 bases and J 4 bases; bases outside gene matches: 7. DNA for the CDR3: TGTGCCAGCAGCATCCGACTAGCGGGGGGCGGAGAGACCCAGTACTTC. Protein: CASSIRLAGGGETQYF.

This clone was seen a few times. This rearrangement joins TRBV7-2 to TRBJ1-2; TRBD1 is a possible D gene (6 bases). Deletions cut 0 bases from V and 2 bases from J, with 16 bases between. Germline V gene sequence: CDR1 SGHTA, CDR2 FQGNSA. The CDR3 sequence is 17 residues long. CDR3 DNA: TGTGCCAGCAGCTTAGCTTTCGGGAGGGGGTCAAACTATGGCTACACCTTC. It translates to CASSLAFGRGSNYGYTF. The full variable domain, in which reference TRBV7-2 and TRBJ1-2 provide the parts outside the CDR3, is GAGVSQSPSNKVTEKGKDVELRCDPISGHTALYWYRQSLGQGLEFLIYFQGNSAPDKSGLPSDRFSAERTGGSVSTLTIQRTQQEDSAVYLCASSLAFGRGSNYGYTFGSGTRLTVV.

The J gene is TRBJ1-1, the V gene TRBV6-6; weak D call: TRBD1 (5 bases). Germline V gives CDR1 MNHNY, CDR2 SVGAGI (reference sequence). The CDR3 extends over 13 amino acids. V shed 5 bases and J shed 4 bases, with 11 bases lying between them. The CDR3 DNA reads TGTGCCAGCAGTCGGCAGGGCGGCACTGAAGCTTTCTTT. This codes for CASSRQGGTEAFF.

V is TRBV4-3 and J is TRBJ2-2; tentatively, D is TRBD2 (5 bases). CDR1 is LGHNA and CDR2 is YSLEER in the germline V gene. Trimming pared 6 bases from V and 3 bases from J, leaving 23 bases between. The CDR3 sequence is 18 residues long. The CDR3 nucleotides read TGCGCCAGCAGAGCTGGTAGCGACTGGGAAGCCCACACCGGGGAGCTGTTTTTT. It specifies CASRAGSDWEAHTGELFF.

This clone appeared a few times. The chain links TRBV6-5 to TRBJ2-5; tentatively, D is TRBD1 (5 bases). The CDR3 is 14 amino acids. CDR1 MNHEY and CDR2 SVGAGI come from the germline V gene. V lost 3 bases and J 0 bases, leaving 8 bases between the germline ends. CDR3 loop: CASSYQGYQETQYF. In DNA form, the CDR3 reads TGTGCCAGCAGTTATCAGGGATACCAAGAGACCCAGTACTTC.

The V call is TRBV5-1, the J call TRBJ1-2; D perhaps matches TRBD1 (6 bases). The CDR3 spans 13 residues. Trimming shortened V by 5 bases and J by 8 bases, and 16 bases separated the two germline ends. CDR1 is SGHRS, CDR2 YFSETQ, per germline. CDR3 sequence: CASRSSGVEGYTF. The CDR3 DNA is TGCGCCAGCAGATCCTCAGGGGTGGAAGGCTACACCTTC.

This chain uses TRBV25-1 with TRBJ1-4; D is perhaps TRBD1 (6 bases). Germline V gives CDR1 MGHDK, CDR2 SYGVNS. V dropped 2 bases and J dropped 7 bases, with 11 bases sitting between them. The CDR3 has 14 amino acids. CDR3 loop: CASSEADRAEKLFF. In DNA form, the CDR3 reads TGTGCCAGCAGTGAAGCGGACAGAGCTGAAAAACTGTTTTTT. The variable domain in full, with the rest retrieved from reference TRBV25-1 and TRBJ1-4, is EADIYQTPRYLVIGTGKKITLECSQTMGHDKMYWYQQDPGMELHLIHYSYGVNSTEKGDLSSESTVSRIRTEHFPLTLESARPSHTSQYLCASSEADRAEKLFFGSGTQLSVL.

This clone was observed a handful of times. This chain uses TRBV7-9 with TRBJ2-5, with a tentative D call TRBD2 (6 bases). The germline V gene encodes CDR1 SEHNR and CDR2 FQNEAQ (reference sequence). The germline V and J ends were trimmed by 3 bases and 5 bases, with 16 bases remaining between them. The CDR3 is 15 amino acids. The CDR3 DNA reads TGTGCCAGCAGCTTCCCAGGGAGGCGAGCGGAGACCCAGTACTTC. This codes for CASSFPGRRAETQYF.

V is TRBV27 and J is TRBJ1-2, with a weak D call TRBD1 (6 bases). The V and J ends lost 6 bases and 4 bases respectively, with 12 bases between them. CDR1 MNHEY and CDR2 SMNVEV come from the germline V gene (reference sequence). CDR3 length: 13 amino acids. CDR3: CASRLQGGYGYTF. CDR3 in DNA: TGTGCCAGCAGGTTACAGGGTGGCTATGGCTACACCTTC.

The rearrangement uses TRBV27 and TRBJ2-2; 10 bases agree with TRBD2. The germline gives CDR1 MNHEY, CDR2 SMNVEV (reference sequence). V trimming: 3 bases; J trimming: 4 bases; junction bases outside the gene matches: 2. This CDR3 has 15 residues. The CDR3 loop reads CASSFLAGATGELFF. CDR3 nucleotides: TGTGCCAGCAGTTTTCTAGCGGGGGCCACCGGGGAGCTGTTTTTT.

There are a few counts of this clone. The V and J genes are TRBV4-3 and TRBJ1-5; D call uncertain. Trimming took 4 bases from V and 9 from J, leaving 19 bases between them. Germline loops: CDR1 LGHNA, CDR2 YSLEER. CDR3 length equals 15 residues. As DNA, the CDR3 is TGCGCCAGCAGCCGAGGTCCCGATGACCCCCGGCCCCAGCATTTT. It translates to CASSRGPDDPRPQHF.

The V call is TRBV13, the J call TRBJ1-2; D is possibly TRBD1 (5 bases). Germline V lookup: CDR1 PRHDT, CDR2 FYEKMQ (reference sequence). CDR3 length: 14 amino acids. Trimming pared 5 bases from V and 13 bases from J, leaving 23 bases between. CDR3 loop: CASSPRASGEAGTF. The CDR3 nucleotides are TGTGCCAGCAGCCCTCGGGCGTCGGGGGAGGCTGGCACCTTC.

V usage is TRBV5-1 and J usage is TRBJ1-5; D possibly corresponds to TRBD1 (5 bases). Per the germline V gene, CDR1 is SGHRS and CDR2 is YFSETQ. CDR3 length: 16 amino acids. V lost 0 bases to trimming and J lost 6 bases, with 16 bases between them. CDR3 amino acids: CASSLEAGSEGQPQHF. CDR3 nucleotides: TGCGCCAGCAGCTTGGAGGCAGGGTCAGAAGGTCAGCCCCAGCATTTT.

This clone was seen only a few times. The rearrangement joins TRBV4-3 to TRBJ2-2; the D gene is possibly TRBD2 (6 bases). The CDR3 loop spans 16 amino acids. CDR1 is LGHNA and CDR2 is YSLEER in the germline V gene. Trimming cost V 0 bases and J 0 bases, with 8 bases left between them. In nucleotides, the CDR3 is TGCGCCAGCAGCCAAGAAGGGACTGCGAACACCGGGGAGCTGTTTTTT. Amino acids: CASSQEGTANTGELFF.